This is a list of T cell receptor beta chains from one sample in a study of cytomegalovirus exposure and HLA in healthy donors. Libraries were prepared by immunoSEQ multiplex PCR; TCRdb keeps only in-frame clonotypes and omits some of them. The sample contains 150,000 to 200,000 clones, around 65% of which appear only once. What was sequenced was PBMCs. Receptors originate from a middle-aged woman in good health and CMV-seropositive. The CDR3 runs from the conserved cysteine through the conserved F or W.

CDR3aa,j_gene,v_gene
CASSSGTDNNYGYTF,TRBJ1-2,TRBV5-5
CASSYSNIAGGSGYTF,TRBJ1-2,TRBV6-5
CASSRRLGALTDTQYF,TRBJ2-3,TRBV4-3
CASSVLSGDTEAFF,TRBJ1-1,TRBV9
CASSRHDRDGGELFF,TRBJ2-2,TRBV28
CASSLGSGAAYEQYF,TRBJ2-7,TRBV27
CASSRRTGVTGELFF,TRBJ2-2,TRBV7-2
CASSLQGPTGELFF,TRBJ2-2,TRBV27
CASSEEGRGGYGYTF,TRBJ1-2,TRBV6-1
CASSSLAGEDPDTQYF,TRBJ2-3,TRBV19
CASSTGLANYNEQFF,TRBJ2-1,TRBV5-1
CASTGDSSYEQYF,TRBJ2-7,TRBV28
CASSKDRAVAGELFF,TRBJ2-2,TRBV19
CASSYTTQGKGNTIYF,TRBJ1-3,TRBV6-6
CASRTRLAGGLGEQYF,TRBJ2-5,TRBV28
CASSFPGTGGLEQYF,TRBJ2-7,TRBV28
CASSAGPGSGRDRNEQFF,TRBJ2-1,TRBV9
CASSLEDFRAPNEQFF,TRBJ2-1,TRBV5-4
CASSAGVRTDTQYF,TRBJ2-3,TRBV19
CASSRTDSTGELFF,TRBJ2-2,TRBV7-3
CASSSGLDSYNEQFF,TRBJ2-1,TRBV6-5
CASSYGGQTYNEQFF,TRBJ2-1,TRBV27
CASSYVPSGSYEQYF,-,TRBV6-5
CASGPGGWDEQYF,TRBJ2-7,TRBV5-6
CAISDMREGPYNEQFF,TRBJ2-1,TRBV10-3
CASMNMRLEAFF,TRBJ1-1,TRBV28
CASRLGGDYTGELFF,TRBJ2-2,TRBV6-1
CASRVDREGNTEAFF,TRBJ1-1,TRBV2